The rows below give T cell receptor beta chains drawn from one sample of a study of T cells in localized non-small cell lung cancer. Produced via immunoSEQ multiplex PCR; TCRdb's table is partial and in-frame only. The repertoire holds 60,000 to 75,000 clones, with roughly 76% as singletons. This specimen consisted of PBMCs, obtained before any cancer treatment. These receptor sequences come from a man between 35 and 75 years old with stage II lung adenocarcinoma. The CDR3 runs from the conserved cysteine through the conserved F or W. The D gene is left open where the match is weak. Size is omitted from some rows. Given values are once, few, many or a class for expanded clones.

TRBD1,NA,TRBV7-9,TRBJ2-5,CASSPDRVLGETQYF,TGTGCCAGCAGCCCAGACAGGGTCCTGGGGGAGACCCAGTACTTC
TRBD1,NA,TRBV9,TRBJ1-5,CASSVGQGGSQHF,TGTGCCAGCAGCGTTGGGCAGGGGGGATCCCAGCATTTT
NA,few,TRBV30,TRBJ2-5,CAWSLGSQETQYF,TGTGCCTGGAGTCTAGGCAGTCAAGAGACCCAGTACTTC
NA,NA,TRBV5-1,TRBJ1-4,CASSLGGRENEKLFF,TGCGCCAGCAGCTTGGGCGGCAGGGAGAATGAAAAACTGTTTTTT
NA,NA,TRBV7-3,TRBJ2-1,CASSSGGNEQFF,TGTGCCAGCAGCTCTGGCGGGAATGAGCAGTTCTTC
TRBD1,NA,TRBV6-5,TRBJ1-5,CASSSDRAQPQHF,TGTGCCAGCAGTTCTGACAGGGCTCAGCCCCAGCATTTT
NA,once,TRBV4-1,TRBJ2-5,CASSPVAATGETQYF,TGCGCCAGCAGCCCCGTGGCCGCCACGGGGGAGACCCAGTACTTC
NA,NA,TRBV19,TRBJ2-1,CASKGGEPNNEQFF,TGTGCCAGTAAAGGCGGGGAACCTAACAATGAGCAGTTCTTC
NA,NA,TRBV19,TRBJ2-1,CASSIVGPSAYNEQFF,TGTGCCAGTAGTATAGTGGGCCCTAGCGCTTACAATGAGCAGTTCTTC
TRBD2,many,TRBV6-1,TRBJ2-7,CASSYSGATYEQYF,TGTGCCAGCAGTTATAGCGGGGCGACCTACGAGCAGTACTTC
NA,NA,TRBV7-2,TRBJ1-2,CASSLASFGYTF,TGTGCCAGCAGCTTAGCGAGTTTTGGCTACACCTTC
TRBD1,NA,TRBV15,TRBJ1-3,CATSRGQSHSGNTIYF,TGTGCCACCAGCAGGGGACAGTCACATTCTGGAAACACCATATATTTT
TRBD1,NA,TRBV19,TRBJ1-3,CASRPAGGQGENTIYF,TGTGCCAGTAGACCGGCGGGGGGACAGGGAGAAAACACCATATATTTT
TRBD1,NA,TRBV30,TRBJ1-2,CAWKLQGARGYTF,TGTGCCTGGAAATTACAGGGGGCGAGAGGCTACACCTTC
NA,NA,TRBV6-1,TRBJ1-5,CASSEAVGGGQPQHF,TGTGCCAGCAGTGAAGCTGTTGGGGGGGGGCAGCCCCAGCATTTT
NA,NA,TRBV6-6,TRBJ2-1,CASSYSDNEQFF,TGTGCCAGCAGTTATTCTGACAATGAGCAGTTCTTC
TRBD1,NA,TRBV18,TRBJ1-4,CASSPITGGEGEKLFF,TGTGCCAGCTCACCAATTACAGGGGGCGAAGGTGAAAAACTGTTTTTT
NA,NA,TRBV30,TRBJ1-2,CAWARDGYTF,TGTGCCTGGGCCAGGGATGGCTACACCTTC
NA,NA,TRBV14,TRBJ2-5,CASSQDRRLQETQYF,TGTGCCAGCAGCCAAGATCGGAGACTCCAAGAGACCCAGTACTTC
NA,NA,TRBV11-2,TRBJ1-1,CASMRPVNTEAFF,TGTGCCAGCATGAGACCCGTGAACACTGAAGCTTTCTTT
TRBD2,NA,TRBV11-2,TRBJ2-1,CASSFLADPYNEQFF,TGTGCCAGCAGCTTCCTAGCGGACCCCTACAATGAGCAGTTCTTC
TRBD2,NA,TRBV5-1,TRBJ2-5,CASSSGLVSETQYF,TGCGCCAGCAGCTCCGGACTAGTCAGTGAGACCCAGTACTTC
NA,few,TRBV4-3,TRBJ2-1,CASSQDWGEQFF,TGCGCCAGCAGCCAAGATTGGGGTGAGCAGTTCTTC
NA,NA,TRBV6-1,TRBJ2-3,CASRSRPPTPDTQYF,TGTGCCAGCAGAAGCCGACCCCCAACCCCAGATACGCAGTATTTT
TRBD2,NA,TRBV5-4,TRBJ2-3,CASSLAHRGGATDTQYF,TGTGCCAGCAGTTTGGCCCATCGGGGGGGCGCGACAGATACGCAGTATTTT
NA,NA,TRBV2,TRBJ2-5,CASSEATGRVETQYF,TGTGCCAGCAGTGAAGCGACAGGGAGGGTGGAGACCCAGTACTTC
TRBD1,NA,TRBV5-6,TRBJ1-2,CASSLRGQGFYGYTF,TGTGCCAGCAGCTTGCGTGGACAGGGGTTCTATGGCTACACCTTC
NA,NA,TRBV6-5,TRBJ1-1,CASSPGLNTEAFF,TGTGCCAGCAGCCCGGGACTGAACACTGAAGCTTTCTTT
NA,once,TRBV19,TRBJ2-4,CASSKTSSAYQRQYF,TGTGCCAGTAGTAAAACGTCCTCGGCCTACCAACGTCAGTACTTC
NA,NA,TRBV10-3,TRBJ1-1,CAIRSLNTEAFF,TGTGCCATCAGAAGTTTGAACACTGAAGCTTTCTTT
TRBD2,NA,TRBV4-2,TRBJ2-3,CASSQDGAGGGGDTRYF,TGTGCCAGCAGCCAAGATGGAGCGGGAGGCGGGGGAGATACGCGGTATTTT
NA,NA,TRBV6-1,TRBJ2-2,CASSLPGELFF,TGTGCCAGCAGCTTACCCGGGGAGCTGTTTTTT
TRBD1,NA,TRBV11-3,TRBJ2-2,CASSLQGASTGELFF,TGTGCCAGCAGCTTACAGGGGGCAAGCACCGGGGAGCTGTTTTTT
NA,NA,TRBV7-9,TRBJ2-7,CASSLAPNEQYF,TGTGCCAGCAGCTTAGCTCCCAACGAGCAGTACTTC